One and the same sample provided the 14 T cell receptor beta chains below, sequenced in a study of shared clonotypes between healthy human individuals. The protocol was immunoSEQ multiplex PCR, while the TCRdb copy is restricted to in-frame clones and leaves out a portion. The sample holds about 480,000 clones, 79% seen once. Sequencing used PBMCs. Receptor source: a woman in her thirties or forties in good health. Some clones in this sample may be carry-over from other donors' samples.

This chain connects TRBV27 to TRBJ1-1; the D is unclear. Trimming removed 6 bases from V and 0 bases from J, with 11 bases in between. From germline, CDR1 is MNHEY and CDR2 SMNVEV (reference sequence). This CDR3 comprises 14 residues. The CDR3 here is CASRPLAVNTEAFF. The CDR3 DNA reads as TGTGCCAGCAGACCGCTCGCAGTGAACACTGAAGCTTTCTTT.

This rearrangement joins TRBV18 to TRBJ1-5, with D tentatively TRBD1 (5 bases). This CDR3 spans 14 amino acids. V was shortened by 5 bases and J by 4 bases, with 12 bases between the two germline ends. Germline CDR1 is KGHSH and CDR2 is LQKENI. CDR3 residues: CASSSLDTNQPQHF. CDR3 nucleotides: TGTGCCAGCTCATCGTTGGACACTAATCAGCCCCAGCATTTT.

The rearrangement links TRBV28 to TRBJ1-1; D remains ambiguous. CDR3 length equals 14 residues. CDR1 and CDR2 (germline): MDHEN, SYDVKM. V lost 5 bases and J 0 bases, leaving 10 bases between the germline ends. CDR3 nucleotide sequence: TGTGCCAGCAGTCCTCGGACCTTGAACACTGAAGCTTTCTTT. Residues: CASSPRTLNTEAFF.

This clone appeared a single time. V usage is TRBV10-3 and J usage is TRBJ1-1; unclear D gene. The CDR3 covers 13 residues. Between the trimmed V and J ends, which lost 4 bases and 8 bases, there was a span of 14 bases. Germline V lookup: CDR1 ENHRY, CDR2 SYGVKD. The CDR3, as DNA: TGTGCCATCAGTGGGCCGGGAGCAGGAGAAGCTTTCTTT. Protein product: CAISGPGAGEAFF.

The table lists this clone with a few counts. The genes are TRBV7-9 and TRBJ2-7, with unresolved D. Per the germline V gene, CDR1 is SEHNR and CDR2 is FQNEAQ (reference sequence). This CDR3 is built from 12 residues. V was shortened by 1 base and J by 8 bases, with 9 bases between the two germline ends. The CDR3 loop is CASSLETSKQYF. CDR3 DNA sequence: TGTGCCAGCAGCTTAGAGACTTCGAAGCAGTACTTC.

The chain employs TRBV27 and TRBJ2-3; maybe TRBD2 (5 bases). V was cut by 5 bases and J by 3 bases, with 15 bases left in between. The CDR3 is 15 residues long. Germline V lookup: CDR1 MNHEY, CDR2 SMNVEV (reference sequence). CDR3 amino acids: CASSRTLLVTDTQYF. The CDR3 DNA reads TGTGCCAGCAGTCGGACTCTGTTAGTTACAGATACGCAGTATTTT.

The CDR3 is CASSQVGGGEKLFF. CDR3 DNA sequence: TGCGCCAGCAGCCAAGTAGGGGGAGGTGAAAAACTGTTTTTT. This chain links TRBV4-1 with TRBJ1-4; TRBD1 might be the D (6 bases). This CDR3 has 14 residues. Germline V gene lookup returns CDR1 MGHRA and CDR2 YSYEKL. Deletions cut 1 base from V and 7 bases from J, with 10 bases between.

V gene TRBV18 combines with J gene TRBJ2-7; TRBD2 matches 7 bases. Germline V gives CDR1 KGHSH, CDR2 LQKENI. The CDR3 has 14 residues. V shed 4 bases, J shed 3 bases, and the junction held 6 bases outside the gene matches. CDR3 bases: TGTGCCAGCTCACTCGCGGGAGATCTCTACGAGCAGTACTTC. It translates to CASSLAGDLYEQYF.

The V call is TRBV19, the J call TRBJ1-3, with D unresolved. V shed 5 bases and J shed 0 bases, with 11 bases lying between them. This CDR3 has 15 amino acids. CDR1 and CDR2 from the germline V gene are LNHDA and SQIVND (reference sequence). The chain's CDR3 is CASSPSDHSGNTIYF. Written as DNA, the CDR3 is TGTGCCAGTAGTCCGTCGGATCACTCTGGAAACACCATATATTTT.

This clone has a handful of counts. This chain links TRBV7-2 with TRBJ2-2; TRBD1 is a possible D gene (5 bases). Per germline, CDR1 SGHTA and CDR2 FQGNSA. The CDR3 is made up of 17 amino acids. Trimming pared 5 bases from V and 2 bases from J, leaving 18 bases between. The CDR3 DNA reads TGTGCCAGCAGCCCTCAAATCGGGCAGGGAAACACCGGGGAGCTGTTTTTT. This codes for CASSPQIGQGNTGELFF.

V gene TRBV9 combines with J gene TRBJ2-1; 12 bases agree with TRBD2. The CDR3 runs to 14 residues. J lost 8 bases, V lost 4 bases, and 4 bases had no gene match. Per the germline V gene, CDR1 is SGDLS and CDR2 is YYNGEE. DNA of the CDR3: TGTGCCAGCAGCAAAGGGACTAGCGGGTATGAGCAGTTCTTC. The encoded protein is CASSKGTSGYEQFF.

J is TRBJ2-7 and V is TRBV30; a possible D gene is TRBD1 (5 bases). The CDR3 extends over 14 amino acids. V lost 0 bases and J 5 bases, leaving 14 bases between the germline ends. Germline V CDR1 and CDR2: GTSNPN, SVGIG (reference sequence). The CDR3 is CAWSVLQALDEQYF. CDR3 nucleotides: TGTGCCTGGAGTGTTTTACAGGCCTTGGACGAGCAGTACTTC.

The V gene is TRBV28, the J gene TRBJ2-1, with D perhaps matching TRBD2 (5 bases). Germline V gene sequence: CDR1 MDHEN, CDR2 SYDVKM. The V end lost 2 bases, the J end lost 7 bases, and 21 bases lay between the germline ends. The CDR3 contains 17 residues. The CDR3 DNA is TGTGCCAGCAGTTTACACCCGAGGGTTTCGTATAGGAATGAGCAGTTCTTC. Its translation: CASSLHPRVSYRNEQFF.

CDR3: CASSHIPGANTGELFF. The CDR3 DNA follows: TGCGCCAGCAGCCACATCCCGGGGGCTAACACCGGGGAGCTGTTTTTT. The chain joins TRBV4-1 to TRBJ2-2, with D possibly called TRBD1 or TRBD2 (6 bases each). Germline-derived CDR1 and CDR2 are MGHRA and YSYEKL. The CDR3 has 16 amino acids. Trimming removed 3 bases at V and 2 bases at J, with 13 bases between.